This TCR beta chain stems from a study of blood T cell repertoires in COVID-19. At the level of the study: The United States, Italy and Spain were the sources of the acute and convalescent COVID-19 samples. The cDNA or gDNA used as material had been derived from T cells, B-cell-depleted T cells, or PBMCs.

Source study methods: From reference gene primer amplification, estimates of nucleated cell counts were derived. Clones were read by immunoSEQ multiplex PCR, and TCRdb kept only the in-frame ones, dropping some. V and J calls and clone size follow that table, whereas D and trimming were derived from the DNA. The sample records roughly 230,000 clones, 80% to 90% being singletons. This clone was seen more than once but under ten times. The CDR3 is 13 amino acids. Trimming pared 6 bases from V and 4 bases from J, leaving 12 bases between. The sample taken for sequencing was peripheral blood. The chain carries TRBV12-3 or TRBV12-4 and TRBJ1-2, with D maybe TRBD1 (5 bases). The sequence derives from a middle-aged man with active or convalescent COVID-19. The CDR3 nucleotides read TGTGCCAGCAGACCTGGGGCAGTCTATGGCTACACCTTC. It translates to CASRPGAVYGYTF.